Below are 32 T cell receptor beta chains sequenced from a single sample in a study of monozygotic twins with inflammatory bowel disease. TCRdb reprocessed the 5' RACE reads, keeping one entry per CDR3 protein, no DNA. This table holds 310,000 or so distinct CDR3 sequences. Sequenced sample: blood. Every receptor here comes from a human donor with ulcerative colitis or Crohn's disease, or a healthy co-twin of an affected twin (not recorded which).

The chain couples TRBV30 to TRBJ2-2. Germline assignment: CDR1 GTSNPN and CDR2 SVGIG (reference sequence). The CDR3 is made up of 15 amino acids. CDR3 protein: CAWSALRWDTGELFF.

This chain connects TRBV3-1 to TRBJ2-7; lacking DNA, the TRBD1 call made by TCRdb goes unchecked. The V gene's germline CDR1 is LGHDT and CDR2 YNNKEL (reference sequence). This CDR3 contains 15 residues. The CDR3 loop reads CASSLEQGPPYEQYF.

V gene TRBV28 combines with J gene TRBJ1-1. The CDR3 loop spans 12 amino acids. Germline-derived CDR1 and CDR2 are MDHEN and SYDVKM. The CDR3 reads CASSLLSTEAFF.

The chain uses TRBV12-3 or TRBV12-4 and TRBJ2-7; the D call from TCRdb, TRBD1, cannot be confirmed without DNA. The CDR3 totals 14 residues. This CDR3 is CASSYQGASYEQYF.

V is TRBV3-1 and J is TRBJ2-7; TCRdb calls TRBD2, which cannot be checked without DNA. CDR3 length: 15 residues. The germline CDR1 and CDR2 sequences are LGHDT and YNNKEL (reference sequence). The CDR3 sequence is CASSITRTRGDEQYF.

The chain is built from TRBV25-1 and TRBJ2-1; as DNA is missing, the TRBD2 call by TCRdb cannot be tested. CDR3 length: 13 residues. Germline CDR1 and CDR2: MGHDK and SYGVNS. The CDR3 region is CAQLSGLAREQFF.

The chain combines TRBV7-9 with TRBJ2-7; as DNA is missing, the TRBD2 call by TCRdb cannot be tested. The germline V gene has CDR1 SEHNR and CDR2 FQNEAQ (reference sequence). The CDR3 is 17 amino acids. The chain's CDR3 is CASSFAPLAIVSYEQYF.

The chain couples TRBV10-3 to TRBJ1-1. This CDR3 is 11 amino acids long. The germline CDR1 and CDR2 sequences are ENHRY and SYGVKD. The CDR3 loop reads CAIRETAEAFF.

This chain links TRBV28 with TRBJ2-7. Germline loops: CDR1 MDHEN, CDR2 SYDVKM. This CDR3 has 14 amino acids. The CDR3 here is CASNAADGNYEQYF.

The chain employs TRBV6-5 and TRBJ1-4; the TRBD1 assignment by TCRdb is unverifiable without DNA. The CDR3 extends over 16 amino acids. In germline, CDR1 is MNHEY, CDR2 SVGAGI. This CDR3 is CASSSNRGLGNEKLFF.

This chain links TRBV5-6 with TRBJ2-7. This CDR3 spans 16 amino acids. Germline CDR1 is SGHDT and CDR2 is YYEEEE. The CDR3 here is CASSSKLHASSYEQYF.

V and J are TRBV4-3 and TRBJ2-1; TCRdb outputs TRBD1, but without DNA this stays unchecked. The CDR3 is 15 amino acids. Germline CDR1 and CDR2: LGHNA and YSLEER. Here the CDR3 reads CASSPDRGNTNEQFF.

CDR3: CAIRGLGGSSYEQYF. This chain uses TRBV10-3 with TRBJ2-7; the D gene TCRdb calls, TRBD1, cannot be checked with no DNA. From germline, CDR1 is ENHRY and CDR2 SYGVKD. The CDR3 is 15 residues long.

V usage is TRBV7-2 and J usage is TRBJ2-5. This CDR3 comprises 15 residues. The germline V gene encodes CDR1 SGHTA and CDR2 FQGNSA. The CDR3 loop reads CASSPGRVIEETRYF.

V and J are TRBV7-9 and TRBJ2-1. Germline CDR1 reads SEHNR; CDR2 reads FQNEAQ (reference sequence). The CDR3 covers 11 residues. This CDR3 is CASSLNDEQFF.

The CDR3 here is CASSLYRPSELAGTMTNEQFF. V usage is TRBV11-2 and J usage is TRBJ2-1; TCRdb calls TRBD2, which cannot be checked without DNA. Per the germline V gene, CDR1 is SGHAT and CDR2 is FQNNGV. This CDR3 contains 21 residues.

The chain joins TRBV7-2 to TRBJ2-3. Looked up from germline, CDR1 is SGHTA and CDR2 is FQGNSA. This CDR3 has 15 amino acids. CDR3 loop: CASGPRGVSTDTQYF.

Here the CDR3 reads CASSSWLEARVNQTYEQYF. The chain joins TRBV28 to TRBJ2-7; TCRdb lists TRBD2, though no DNA is available to test this call. Germline CDR1 MDHEN, CDR2 SYDVKM. This CDR3 contains 19 residues. Full variable domain (remainder filled in from reference TRBV28 and TRBJ2-7): DVKVTQSSRYLVKRTGEKVFLECVQDMDHENMFWYRQDPGLGLRLIYFSYDVKMKEKGDIPEGYSVSREKKERFSLILESASTNQTSMYLCASSSWLEARVNQTYEQYFGPGTRLTVT.

J is TRBJ2-1 and V is TRBV25-1; there is no DNA to check the TCRdb D call of TRBD1. In germline, CDR1 is MGHDK, CDR2 SYGVNS. The CDR3 length is 13 residues. The chain's CDR3 is CASSESRDHEQFF. Complete variable domain (other parts from reference TRBV25-1 and TRBJ2-1): EADIYQTPRYLVIGTGKKITLECSQTMGHDKMYWYQQDPGMELHLIHYSYGVNSTEKGDLSSESTVSRIRTEHFPLTLESARPSHTSQYLCASSESRDHEQFFGPGTRLTVL.

The chain is built from TRBV28 and TRBJ2-7; no DNA is available, so the TRBD1 call from TCRdb remains unchecked. CDR3 size: 14 residues. The germline CDR1 and CDR2 sequences are MDHEN and SYDVKM. The CDR3 reads CASSPGQGLWEQYF.

The genes are TRBV11-3 and TRBJ2-1; with no DNA, the TCRdb D assignment of TRBD2 cannot be verified. The CDR3 is made up of 16 amino acids. Germline values: CDR1 SGHNT, CDR2 YENEEA. The CDR3: CASSLGTSGGANEQFF.

The V gene is TRBV29-1, the J gene TRBJ2-1. The CDR3 consists of 14 residues. Germline CDR1 SQVTM, CDR2 ANQGSEA. CDR3 loop: CSVEPDRSYNEQFF.

CDR3 sequence reads: CSAIRGQKNSPLHF. This chain connects TRBV20-1 to TRBJ1-6; TCRdb's D call, TRBD1, is unchecked because there is no DNA. This CDR3 has 14 amino acids. CDR1 and CDR2 from the germline V gene are DFQATT and SNEGSKA (reference sequence).

The V call is TRBV20-1, the J call TRBJ2-1; TCRdb calls TRBD1, which cannot be checked without DNA. Germline V gives CDR1 DFQATT, CDR2 SNEGSKA (reference sequence). The CDR3 is made up of 17 amino acids. The CDR3 here is CSARDPSGVVSWNEQFF.

CDR3 region: CASSGAFPEKLFF. This chain joins TRBV19 and TRBJ1-4. CDR3 length: 13 residues. Germline V CDR1 and CDR2: LNHDA, SQIVND (reference sequence).

This chain connects TRBV7-9 to TRBJ1-2; checking the TCRdb D call of TRBD1 is not possible without DNA. Germline V gene data show CDR1 as SEHNR and CDR2 as FQNEAQ (reference sequence). This CDR3 spans 15 amino acids. The CDR3 region is CASSIGTDSNYGYTF.

This rearrangement joins TRBV12-3 or TRBV12-4 to TRBJ1-2; the D gene TCRdb calls, TRBD1, cannot be checked with no DNA. The CDR3 loop spans 13 amino acids. CDR3: CASSLVQGGGYTF.

This rearrangement joins TRBV5-1 to TRBJ2-2; TCRdb returns TRBD1, unconfirmable since there is no DNA. Germline V gives CDR1 SGHRS, CDR2 YFSETQ. The CDR3 runs to 15 residues. The CDR3 loop is CASSRGQVNTGELFF.

The V and J genes are TRBV12-3 or TRBV12-4 and TRBJ1-3; lacking DNA, the TRBD1 call made by TCRdb goes unchecked. This CDR3 is built from 12 residues. The chain's CDR3 is CASSPPGNTIYF.

V gene TRBV12-5 combines with J gene TRBJ1-5; the TCRdb call, TRBD1, lacks DNA for checking. The CDR3 is 13 residues long. Looked up from germline, CDR1 is LGHNT and CDR2 is FRNRAP. The CDR3 here is CASGQGGNQPQHF.

The chain is built from TRBV29-1 and TRBJ2-1; TCRdb's D gene call, TRBD2, goes unchecked for lack of DNA. The CDR3 is made up of 17 amino acids. Germline loops: CDR1 SQVTM, CDR2 ANQGSEA. CDR3 in amino acids: CSVESGGAGDPSNEQFF.

V usage is TRBV7-2 and J usage is TRBJ1-1. The V gene's germline CDR1 is SGHTA and CDR2 FQGNSA. This CDR3 has 13 residues. The CDR3: CASSFGRNTEAFF.